What follows are 10 T cell receptor beta chains derived from one specimen sequenced in a study of Graves' ophthalmopathy and Graves' hyperthyroidism. Using RNA transcripts, the TCR beta CDR3 regions were amplified. HTBI primers primed a first-round RT-PCR, and a second-round multiplex PCR followed. Using its own MiXCR run on the multiplex PCR reads, TCRdb lists one record per CDR3 protein. Here the sample spans 20,000 to 30,000 distinct CDR3 sequences, roughly 50% being singletons. The sequencing sample was made of peripheral blood. The receptor source for this set is an adult woman with stable Graves' hyperthyroidism.

V is TRBV11-2 and J is TRBJ2-7; D perhaps matches TRBD1 (6 bases). From germline, CDR1 is SGHAT and CDR2 FQNNGV. Trimming took 1 base from V and 2 from J, leaving 12 bases between them. This CDR3 region has 15 residues. For the CDR3, the DNA is TGTGCCAGCAGCTTAGGCAGGGGCTTGACCTACGAGCAGTACTTC. It codes for CASSLGRGLTYEQYF.

The chain employs TRBV25-1 and TRBJ2-2, with 12 bases lining up with TRBD2. CDR1 and CDR2 from the germline V gene are MGHDK and SYGVNS. The CDR3 has 18 amino acids. V gave up 3 bases and J gave up 3 bases; unmatched junction bases: 8. CDR3 in DNA: TGTGCCAGCAGTGATTATATCCTAGCGGGAGGGTACACCGGGGAGCTGTTTTTT. Translating it yields CASSDYILAGGYTGELFF.

The rearrangement uses TRBV20-1 and TRBJ1-5; D is unclear. CDR1 and CDR2 (germline): DFQATT, SNEGSKA (reference sequence). The CDR3 is made up of 14 amino acids. V was clipped by 6 bases and J by 0 bases, with 12 bases between them. The CDR3 sequence: CSAPSPTSNQPQHF. The CDR3 region has the DNA TGCAGTGCCCCGAGCCCAACTAGCAATCAGCCCCAGCATTTT.

The rearrangement links TRBV25-1 to TRBJ1-1, with 7 positions matching TRBD1. The ends lost 6 bases at V and 4 bases at J; junction bases unmatched: 8. The germline CDR1 and CDR2 sequences are MGHDK and SYGVNS. The CDR3 spans 14 residues. The CDR3 coding sequence is TGTGCCAGCAGAACGGGACAGCGGGTCACTGAAGCTTTCTTT. It codes for CASRTGQRVTEAFF.

In its sample, this clonotype was seen many times. One end of the junction fails to match germline, which may point to a read error. V gene TRBV7-3 combines with J gene TRBJ2-3; no reliable D call. CDR1 and CDR2 from the germline V gene are SGHTA and FQGTGA. There are 12 residues in the CDR3. DNA of the CDR3: TGTGTCAGCAGCTCCCACACAGATACGCAGTATTTT. It translates to CVSSSHTDTQYF.

At least ten counts were recorded for this clonotype. This chain links TRBV6-5 with TRBJ2-7; D possibly corresponds to TRBD2 (7 bases). Germline V gene data show CDR1 as MNHEY and CDR2 as SVGAGI. There are 15 residues in the CDR3. The ends were cut back, 6 bases at V and 2 bases at J, with 17 bases in the middle. CDR3 nucleotide sequence: TGTGCCAGCAGCAACGGCGGGGGCCTGACCTACGAGCAGTACTTC. Translated, it gives CASSNGGGLTYEQYF.

This clonotype has only one observation. An end of the junction differs from the germline gene, which may be a read error. The chain links TRBV6-5 to TRBJ2-2; a weak D match, TRBD2 (5 bases). CDR1 is MNHEY and CDR2 is SVGAGI in the germline V gene. This CDR3 contains 13 residues. The CDR3 coding sequence is TGTGCCGGCAGTTACCCCTACACCGGGGAGCTGCTTTTT. Residues: CAGSYPYTGELLF.

This clonotype was found many times. The genes are TRBV28 and TRBJ1-2, with 7 positions matching TRBD1. Germline loops: CDR1 MDHEN, CDR2 SYDVKM. V lost 3 bases to trimming and J lost 4 bases; unmatched junction nucleotides: 5. The CDR3 spans 14 residues. Written as DNA, the CDR3 is TGTGCCAGCAGTTTGTACCGGGACAGCTATGGCTACACCTTC. Encoded protein: CASSLYRDSYGYTF.

The V call is TRBV28, the J call TRBJ2-7; 10 bases map to TRBD1. Germline assignment: CDR1 MDHEN and CDR2 SYDVKM. The CDR3 has 13 residues. The ends lost 3 bases at V and 9 bases at J; junction bases unmatched: 5. CDR3 region: CASSFGTGVGQYF. CDR3 nucleotides: TGTGCCAGCAGTTTCGGGACAGGGGTGGGGCAGTACTTC.

For this clonotype: A clone one base away is much larger, so this may be a read error. V usage is TRBV30 and J usage is TRBJ1-1; TRBD1 is a possible D gene (5 bases). Germline CDR1 is GTSNPN and CDR2 is SVGIG (reference sequence). CDR3 length equals 14 residues. The CDR3 DNA reads TGTGCCGGGTTTGGGGGTTTTCTGAACACTGAATCTTTCTTT. Its translation is CAGFGGFLNTESFF.